The clone carrying this T cell receptor beta chain has just a few counts. V lost 2 bases and J 2 bases, leaving 13 bases between the germline ends. This CDR3 is 15 amino acids long. Germline loops: CDR1 SGHRS, CDR2 YFSETQ. These data come from a study of T-cell reconstitution after alpha-beta-depleted transplantation in children. For TCRbeta, the library was prepared with unique molecular identifiers. One entry per CDR3 protein results from TCRdb running MiXCR on the PCR reads. Among about 900,000 distinct CDR3 sequences, about 30% were seen once, and the ten largest hold over 25%. Sequenced here: PBMCs, mostly from graft donor cells, sampled 360 days after TCRalphabeta/CD19-depleted stem cell transplant. The sequence was obtained from a boy in the first two years of life who had a stem cell transplant for SCID, so the T cells may come from the graft donor. The chain links TRBV5-1 to TRBJ1-1; possibly TRBD1 for D (6 bases). Here the CDR3 reads CASSLGDTANTEAFF. CDR3 nucleotides: TGCGCCAGCAGCTTAGGGGACACGGCAAACACTGAAGCTTTCTTT.